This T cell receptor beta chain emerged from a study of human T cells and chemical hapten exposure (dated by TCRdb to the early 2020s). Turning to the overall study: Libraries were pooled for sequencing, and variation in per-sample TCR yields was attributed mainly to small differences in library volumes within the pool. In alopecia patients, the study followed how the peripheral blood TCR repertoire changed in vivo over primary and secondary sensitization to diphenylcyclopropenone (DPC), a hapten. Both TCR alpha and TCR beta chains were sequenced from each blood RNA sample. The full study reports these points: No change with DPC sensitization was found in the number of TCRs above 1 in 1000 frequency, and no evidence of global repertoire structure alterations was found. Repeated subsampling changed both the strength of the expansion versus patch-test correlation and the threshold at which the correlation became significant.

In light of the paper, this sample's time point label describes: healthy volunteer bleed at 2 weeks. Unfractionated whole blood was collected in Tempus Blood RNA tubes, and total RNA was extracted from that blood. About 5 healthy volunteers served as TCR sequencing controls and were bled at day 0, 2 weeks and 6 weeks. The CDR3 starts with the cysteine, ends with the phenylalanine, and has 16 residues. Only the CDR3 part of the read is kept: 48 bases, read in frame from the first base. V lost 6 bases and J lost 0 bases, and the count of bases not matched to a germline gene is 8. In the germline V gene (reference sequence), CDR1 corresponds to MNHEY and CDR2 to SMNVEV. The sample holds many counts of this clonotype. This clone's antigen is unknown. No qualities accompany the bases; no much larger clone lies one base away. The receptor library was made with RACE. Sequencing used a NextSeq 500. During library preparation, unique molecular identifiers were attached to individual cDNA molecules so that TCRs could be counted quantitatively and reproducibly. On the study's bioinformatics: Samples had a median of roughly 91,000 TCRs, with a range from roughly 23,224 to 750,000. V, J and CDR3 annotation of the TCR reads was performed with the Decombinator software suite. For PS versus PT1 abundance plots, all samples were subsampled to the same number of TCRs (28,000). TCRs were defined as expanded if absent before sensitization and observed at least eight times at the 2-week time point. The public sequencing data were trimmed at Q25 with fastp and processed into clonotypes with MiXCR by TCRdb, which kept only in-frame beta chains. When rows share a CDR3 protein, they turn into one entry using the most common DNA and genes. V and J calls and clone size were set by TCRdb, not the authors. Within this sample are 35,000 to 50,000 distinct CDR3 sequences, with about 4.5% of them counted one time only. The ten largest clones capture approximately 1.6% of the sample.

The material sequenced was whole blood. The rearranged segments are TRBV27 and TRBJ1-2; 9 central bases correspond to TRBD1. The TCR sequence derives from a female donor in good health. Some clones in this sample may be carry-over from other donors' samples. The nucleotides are TGTGCCAGCAGACCCCCGGGACAGGGATCTAACTATGGCTACACCTTC. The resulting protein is CASRPPGQGSNYGYTF.